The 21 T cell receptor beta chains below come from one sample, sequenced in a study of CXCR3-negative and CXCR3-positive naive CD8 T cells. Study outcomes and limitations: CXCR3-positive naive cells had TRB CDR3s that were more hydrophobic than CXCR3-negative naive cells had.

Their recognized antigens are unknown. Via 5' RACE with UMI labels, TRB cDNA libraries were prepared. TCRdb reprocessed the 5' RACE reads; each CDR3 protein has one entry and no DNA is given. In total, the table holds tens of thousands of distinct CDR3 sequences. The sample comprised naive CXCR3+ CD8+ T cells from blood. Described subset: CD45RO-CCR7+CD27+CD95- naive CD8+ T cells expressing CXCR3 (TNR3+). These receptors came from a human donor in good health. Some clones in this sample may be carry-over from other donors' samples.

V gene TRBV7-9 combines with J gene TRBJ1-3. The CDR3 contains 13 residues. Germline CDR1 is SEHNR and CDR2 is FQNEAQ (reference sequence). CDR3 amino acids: CASSSNNADTIYF.

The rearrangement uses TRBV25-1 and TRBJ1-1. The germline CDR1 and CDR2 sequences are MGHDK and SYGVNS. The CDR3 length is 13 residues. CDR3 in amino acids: CASSEFPNTEAFF.

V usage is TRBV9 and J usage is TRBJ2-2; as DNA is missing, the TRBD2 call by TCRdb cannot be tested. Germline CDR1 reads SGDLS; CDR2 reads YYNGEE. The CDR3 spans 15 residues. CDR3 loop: CASSVGPPAGGELFF. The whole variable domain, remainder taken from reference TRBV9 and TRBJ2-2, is DSGVTQTPKHLITATGQRVTLRCSPRSGDLSVYWYQQSLDQGLQFLIQYYNGEERAKGNILERFSAQQFPDLHSELNLSSLELGDSALYFCASSVGPPAGGELFFGEGSRLTVL.

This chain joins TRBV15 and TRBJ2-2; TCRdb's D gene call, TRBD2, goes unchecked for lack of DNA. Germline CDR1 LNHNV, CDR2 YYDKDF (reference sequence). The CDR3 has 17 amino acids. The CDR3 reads CATRAKEAGVGTGELFF.

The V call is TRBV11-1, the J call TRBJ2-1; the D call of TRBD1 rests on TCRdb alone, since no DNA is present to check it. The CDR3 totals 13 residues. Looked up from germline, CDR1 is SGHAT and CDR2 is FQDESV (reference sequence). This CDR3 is CASSLMARAEQFF.

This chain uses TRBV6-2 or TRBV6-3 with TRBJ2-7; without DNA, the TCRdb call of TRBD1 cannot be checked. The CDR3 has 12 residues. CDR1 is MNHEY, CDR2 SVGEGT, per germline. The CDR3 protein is CASGGTAYEQYF.

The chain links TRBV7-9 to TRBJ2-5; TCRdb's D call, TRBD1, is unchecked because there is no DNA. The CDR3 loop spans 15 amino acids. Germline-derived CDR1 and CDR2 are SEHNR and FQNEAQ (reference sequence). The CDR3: CASSLNRDAQETQYF.

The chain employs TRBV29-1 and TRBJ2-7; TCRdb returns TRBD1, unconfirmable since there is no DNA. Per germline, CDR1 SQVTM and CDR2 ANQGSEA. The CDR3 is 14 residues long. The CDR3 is CSARTGAGPYEQYF.

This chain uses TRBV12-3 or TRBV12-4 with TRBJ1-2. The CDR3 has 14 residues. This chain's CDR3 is CASSLGLGNGGYTF.

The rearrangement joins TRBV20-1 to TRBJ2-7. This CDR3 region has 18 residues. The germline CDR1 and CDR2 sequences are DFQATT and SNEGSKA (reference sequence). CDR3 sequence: CSANELTFGQIYSYEQYF.

CDR3 in amino acids: CTSSQDVRAGRSPLHF. The chain combines TRBV1 with TRBJ1-6. TRBV1 is deemed a pseudogene. This CDR3 is 16 amino acids long.

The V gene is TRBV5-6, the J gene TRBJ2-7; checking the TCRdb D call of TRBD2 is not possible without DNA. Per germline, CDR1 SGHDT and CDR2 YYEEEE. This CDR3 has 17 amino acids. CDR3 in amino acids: CASSLGISGGLLDEQYF.

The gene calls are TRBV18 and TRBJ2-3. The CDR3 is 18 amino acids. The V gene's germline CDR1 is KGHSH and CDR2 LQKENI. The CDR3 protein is CASSPPGPSRASTDTQYF.

The CDR3: CATRPTDGDTEAFF. The chain employs TRBV6-2 or TRBV6-3 and TRBJ1-1. There are 14 residues in the CDR3. Germline values: CDR1 MNHEY, CDR2 SVGEGT.

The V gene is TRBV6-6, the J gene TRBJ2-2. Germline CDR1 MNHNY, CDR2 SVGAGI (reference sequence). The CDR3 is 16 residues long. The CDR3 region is CASSPTLGYNTGELFF.

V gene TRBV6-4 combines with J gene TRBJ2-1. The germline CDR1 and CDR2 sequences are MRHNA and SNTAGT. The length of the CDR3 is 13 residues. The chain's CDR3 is CASSPGSYNEQFF.

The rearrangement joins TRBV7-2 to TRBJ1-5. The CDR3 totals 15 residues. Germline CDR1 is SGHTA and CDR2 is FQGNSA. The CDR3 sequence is CASSSTPSGNQPQHF.

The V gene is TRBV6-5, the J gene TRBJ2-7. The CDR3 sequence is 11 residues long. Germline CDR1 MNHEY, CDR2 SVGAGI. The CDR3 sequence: CASSYIHEQYF.

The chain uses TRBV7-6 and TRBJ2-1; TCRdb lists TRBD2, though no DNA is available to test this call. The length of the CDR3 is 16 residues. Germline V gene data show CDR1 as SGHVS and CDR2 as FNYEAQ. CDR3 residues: CASSYTSGGPYNEQFF.

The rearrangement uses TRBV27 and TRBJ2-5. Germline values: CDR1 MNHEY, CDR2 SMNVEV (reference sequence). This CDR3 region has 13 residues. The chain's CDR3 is CASCKEAYGTQYF.

CDR3 amino acids: CASSLEKGGRGTEAFF. The chain employs TRBV19 and TRBJ1-1; without DNA, the TCRdb call of TRBD1 cannot be checked. The CDR3 is 16 residues long. Germline assignment: CDR1 LNHDA and CDR2 SQIVND (reference sequence).